This T cell receptor beta chain was observed in a study of early T cells in non-severe SARS-CoV-2 infection. General study findings and limits: Anti-spike CD8 responses were favored in VDJdb matching, and private and CD4 specificities were missed.

TCRdb redid the calling of the 5' RACE reads with MiXCR, one entry per CDR3 protein. The table has tens of thousands of distinct CDR3 sequences, 10% seen once; the top ten hold 6.5%. Regarding this clonotype: What it recognizes is unknown.

Sequenced: whole blood. This TCR was recovered from an adult who was a healthcare worker with PCR-confirmed SARS-CoV-2 infection or an uninfected control (not recorded which).

The CDR3 DNA follows: TGCAGTGCTAGGAAGGCGCTATCTACCGGGGAGCTGTTTTTT. Encoded protein: CSARKALSTGELFF. The chain links TRBV20-1 to TRBJ2-2; D remains ambiguous. CDR1 is DFQATT and CDR2 is SNEGSKA in the germline V gene (reference sequence). The CDR3 has 14 amino acids. V lost 3 bases and J 5 bases, leaving 13 bases between the germline ends.